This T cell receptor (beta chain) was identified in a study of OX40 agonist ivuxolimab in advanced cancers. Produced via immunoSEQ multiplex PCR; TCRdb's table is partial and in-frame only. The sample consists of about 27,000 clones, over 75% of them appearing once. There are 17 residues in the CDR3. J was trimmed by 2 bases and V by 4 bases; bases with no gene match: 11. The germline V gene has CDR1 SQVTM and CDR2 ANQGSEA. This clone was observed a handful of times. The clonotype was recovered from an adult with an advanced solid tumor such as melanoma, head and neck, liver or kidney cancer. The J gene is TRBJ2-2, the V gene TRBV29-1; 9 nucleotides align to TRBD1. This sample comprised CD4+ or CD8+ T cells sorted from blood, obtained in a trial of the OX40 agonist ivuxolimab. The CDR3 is CSVAVLKGQGNTGELFF. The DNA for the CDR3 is TGCAGCGTTGCAGTTTTGAAGGGACAGGGAAACACCGGGGAGCTGTTTTTT.